The entry below gives a single T cell receptor (beta chain) sequence along with its context. Method: immunoSEQ multiplex PCR; TCRdb's copy keeps in-frame clones and lacks some. The data hold 70,000 to 85,000 clones, with 80% to 90% observed a single time. The CDR3 has 14 residues. Trimming cost V 6 bases and J 2 bases; bases outside gene matches: 3. In germline, CDR1 is SNHLY, CDR2 FYNNEI. The data stem from a study of control samples from healthy donors and cancer patients. The chain joins TRBV2 to TRBJ1-4, with TRBD1 matching 7 bases. The TCR sequence derives from a man aged 55 to 70 with head and neck cancer. Sequencing was carried out using PBMCs. CDR3 sequence (DNA): TGTGCCAGCAGGAGGGGACAGACTAATGAAAAACTGTTTTTT. Translation: CASRRGQTNEKLFF.